One and the same sample provided the 11 T cell receptor beta chains below, sequenced in a study of shared clonotypes between healthy human individuals. This table comes from immunoSEQ multiplex PCR, and its TCRdb copy is limited to in-frame clones, with some not included. The table records about 520,000 clones, roughly 95% of them present only once. The source material was naive CD4+ T cells sorted from blood. Subset meaning: CD45RA+ positively selected. The source of these receptors is a woman aged 25 to 39 in good health.

A single count supports this clone. The V gene is TRBV28, the J gene TRBJ2-5; 9 bases map to TRBD2. Germline assignment: CDR1 MDHEN and CDR2 SYDVKM. The CDR3 runs 15 residues. Trimming removed 3 bases from V and 5 bases from J; junction bases left unmatched: 7. Here the CDR3 reads CASSFRLAGIETQYF. CDR3 in DNA: TGTGCCAGCAGTTTTCGTCTAGCGGGAATCGAGACCCAGTACTTC.

This chain joins TRBV28 and TRBJ1-3; 7 nucleotides line up with TRBD1. The germline V gene has CDR1 MDHEN and CDR2 SYDVKM. This CDR3 comprises 15 residues. Trimming at V came to 6 bases and at J to 5 bases, leaving 10 bases not matched to a gene. CDR3 DNA: TGTGCCAGCAGGCCGGGCCCGGGACAGCGAAACACCATATATTTT. Its protein is CASRPGPGQRNTIYF.

The V gene is TRBV28, the J gene TRBJ2-5; 7 positions match TRBD2. The J segment lost 11 bases and the V segment lost 6 bases, leaving 12 bases of the junction unmatched. CDR1 and CDR2 from the germline V gene are MDHEN and SYDVKM. CDR3 length equals 13 residues. The CDR3 spells CASSPPPAGEQYF. The CDR3 DNA is TGTGCCAGCAGCCCGCCGCCCGCGGGAGAGCAGTACTTC.

The chain links TRBV9 to TRBJ2-3; D is unclear. V was trimmed by 0 bases and J by 2 bases, leaving 10 bases between them. CDR1 and CDR2 from the germline V gene are SGDLS and YYNGEE. CDR3 length: 15 residues. CDR3 sequence reads: CASSVELGNTDTQYF. The CDR3, as DNA: TGTGCCAGCAGCGTAGAGTTGGGAAACACAGATACGCAGTATTTT.

J is TRBJ2-5 and V is TRBV6-5; TRBD1 aligns across 7 bases. The CDR3 sequence is 15 residues long. The germline V gene encodes CDR1 MNHEY and CDR2 SVGAGI. V lost 8 bases to trimming and J lost 2 bases; unmatched junction nucleotides: 11. The CDR3 protein is CASAPLWTGQETQYF. Here the CDR3 DNA reads TGTGCCAGCGCGCCACTTTGGACAGGACAAGAGACCCAGTACTTC.

The chain employs TRBV19 and TRBJ2-3; 8 bases are a match to TRBD2. This CDR3 has 14 amino acids. Looked up from germline, CDR1 is LNHDA and CDR2 is SQIVND (reference sequence). Trimming took 9 bases from V and 4 from J; bases not matched to a gene: 9. The CDR3 nucleotides read TGTGCCAGCAGGGTACTAGCGGAGGCAGATACGCAGTATTTT. This gives the protein CASRVLAEADTQYF.

The genes are TRBV28 and TRBJ1-1; no definite D call. CDR1 is MDHEN, CDR2 SYDVKM, per germline. Trimming cost V 8 bases and J 0 bases, with 7 bases left between them. The CDR3 has 12 residues. CDR3 nucleotide sequence: TGTGCCAGCGGCCGATTGAACACTGAAGCTTTCTTT. It yields the protein CASGRLNTEAFF. Supplemented by reference TRBV28 and TRBJ1-1, the full variable domain reads DVKVTQSSRYLVKRTGEKVFLECVQDMDHENMFWYRQDPGLGLRLIYFSYDVKMKEKGDIPEGYSVSREKKERFSLILESASTNQTSMYLCASGRLNTEAFFGQGTRLTVV.

Regarding this clone: Other DNA sequences in this sample translate to the same CDR3. CDR3 DNA: TGTGCCAGCAGTGTCGACCGCCAAGAGACCCAGTACTTC. Translated: CASSVDRQETQYF. The chain combines TRBV2 with TRBJ2-5; D unresolved. The CDR3 is made up of 13 amino acids. Germline loops: CDR1 SNHLY, CDR2 FYNNEI. The V and J ends lost 4 bases and 1 base respectively, with 7 bases between them.

This clone was seen just once. The chain carries TRBV9 and TRBJ1-2; TRBD1 might be the D (5 bases). The CDR3 contains 16 residues. Trimming took 3 bases from V and 4 from J, leaving 19 bases between them. CDR1 is SGDLS, CDR2 YYNGEE, per germline. The CDR3 reads CASSAQPGRAPYGYTF. Written as DNA, the CDR3 is TGTGCCAGCAGCGCCCAGCCGGGACGCGCCCCCTATGGCTACACCTTC.

The chain's CDR3 is CASSLPPPLGNEQFF. DNA of the CDR3: TGTGCCAGCAGTTTACCCCCGCCTCTAGGCAATGAGCAGTTCTTC. The genes are TRBV28 and TRBJ2-1; D not resolved. The CDR3 covers 15 residues. Germline assignment: CDR1 MDHEN and CDR2 SYDVKM. The germline V and J ends were trimmed by 2 bases and 6 bases, with 14 bases remaining between them. Filled out from reference TRBV28 and TRBJ2-1, the complete variable domain reads DVKVTQSSRYLVKRTGEKVFLECVQDMDHENMFWYRQDPGLGLRLIYFSYDVKMKEKGDIPEGYSVSREKKERFSLILESASTNQTSMYLCASSLPPPLGNEQFFGPGTRLTVL.

J is TRBJ2-1 and V is TRBV4-1; perhaps D is TRBD1 or TRBD2 (5 bases each). Trimming removed 4 bases from V and 9 bases from J, with 22 bases in between. Germline V gives CDR1 MGHRA, CDR2 YSYEKL. CDR3 length: 16 amino acids. The CDR3 DNA sequence: TGCGCCAGCAGCCCAAAGGGGCCGGGATCTCTAACTGAGCAGTTCTTC. As protein: CASSPKGPGSLTEQFF.